This T cell receptor beta chain was profiled in a study of blood T cells in healthy people across ages. A J-beta primer mix and a sample-barcoded 5' primer were used in a second PCR of about 7 to 12 cycles. TCRdb redid the calling of the 5' RACE reads with MiXCR, one entry per CDR3 protein. The sample lists about 1.5 million distinct CDR3 sequences, 35% to 45% occurring once. This clonotype appeared a few times. The CDR3 contains 15 residues. With V trimmed by 6 bases and J by 3 bases, 10 bases remained unmatched. Germline V lookup: CDR1 MNHNY, CDR2 SVGAGI (reference sequence). The receptor comes from a woman between 18 and 29 years old in good health. The J gene is TRBJ2-7, the V gene TRBV6-6; 8 nucleotides match TRBD2. Source material: blood. CDR3 amino acids: CASRLTSGGSYEQYF. The CDR3 DNA follows: TGTGCCAGCAGACTTACTAGCGGAGGGAGCTACGAGCAGTACTTC.